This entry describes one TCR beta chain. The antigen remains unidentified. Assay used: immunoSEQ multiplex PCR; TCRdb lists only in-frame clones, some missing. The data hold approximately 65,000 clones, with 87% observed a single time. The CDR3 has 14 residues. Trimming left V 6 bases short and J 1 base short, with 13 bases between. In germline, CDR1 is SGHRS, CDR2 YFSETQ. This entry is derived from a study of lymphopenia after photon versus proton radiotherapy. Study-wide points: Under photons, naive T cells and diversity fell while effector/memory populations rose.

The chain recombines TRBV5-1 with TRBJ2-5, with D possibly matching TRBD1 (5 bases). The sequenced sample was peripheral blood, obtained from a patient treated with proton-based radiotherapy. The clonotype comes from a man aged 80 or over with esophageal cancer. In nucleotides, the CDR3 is TGCGCCAGCAAATTAGGGGCAGCCCAAGAGACCCAGTACTTC. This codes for CASKLGAAQETQYF.